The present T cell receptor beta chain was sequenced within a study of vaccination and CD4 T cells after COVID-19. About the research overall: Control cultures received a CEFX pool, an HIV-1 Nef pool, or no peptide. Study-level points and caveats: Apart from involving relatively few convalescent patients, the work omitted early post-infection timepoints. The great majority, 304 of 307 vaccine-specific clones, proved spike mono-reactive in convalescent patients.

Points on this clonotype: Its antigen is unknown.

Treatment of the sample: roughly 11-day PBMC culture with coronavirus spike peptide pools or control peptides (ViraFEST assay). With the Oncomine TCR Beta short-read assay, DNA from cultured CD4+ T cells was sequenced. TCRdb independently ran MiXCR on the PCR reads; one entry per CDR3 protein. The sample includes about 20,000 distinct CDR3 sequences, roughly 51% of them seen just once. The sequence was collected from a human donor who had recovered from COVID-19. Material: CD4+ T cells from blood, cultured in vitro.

CDR3 bases: TGTGCCAGTAGTCCCCGGACAGGGGTAAATTCACCCCTCCACTTT. Translating gives CASSPRTGVNSPLHF. The chain recombines TRBV19 with TRBJ1-6; the match to TRBD1 covers 9 bases. V lost 5 bases and J lost 7; bases outside the gene matches: 6. Germline assignment: CDR1 LNHDA and CDR2 SQIVND (reference sequence). This CDR3 comprises 15 residues.